These T cell receptor beta chains were read from a single sample in a study of T cell repertoires in cytomegalovirus infection. TCRdb itself ran the reads through MiXCR, one entry per CDR3 protein. This sample has about 530,000 distinct CDR3 sequences, with more than 25% found just once. Sequenced: PBMCs. These receptors were taken from a human donor in good health (CMV status not recorded). Some clones in this sample may be carry-over from other donors' samples. Each CDR3 is given with its conserved first and last residue.

cdr3_aa j_call v_call
CATSPRDRGENTQYF TRBJ2-3 TRBV15
CASSYSRDRGQLF TRBJ2-1 TRBV6-2/TRBV6-3
CASSVYGAPSPYNEQFF TRBJ2-1 TRBV27
CASYIRTGEETQYF TRBJ2-5 TRBV18
CASSLLAGGADTQYF TRBJ2-3 TRBV6-4
CSARGRERDTSTIYF TRBJ1-3 TRBV20-1
CASSEPRGLENQETQYF TRBJ2-5 TRBV7-6
CSAREDRNYGYTF TRBJ1-2 TRBV20-1
CASSYVGSNQPQHF TRBJ1-5 TRBV6-2/TRBV6-3
CASTKTGNEQYF TRBJ2-7 TRBV12-3/TRBV12-4
CSARGTSGSDTQYF TRBJ2-5 TRBV20-1
CASSSRTSGRPDTQYF TRBJ2-3 TRBV6-1
CASSFSDYTDTQYF TRBJ2-3 TRBV12-3/TRBV12-4
CSARSQEGNQPQHF TRBJ1-5 TRBV20-1
CASSLPGLAGDNEQFF TRBJ2-1 TRBV5-6
CASSPGAQPQHF TRBJ1-5 TRBV28
CASSLRANNSPLHF TRBJ1-6 TRBV11-2
CASSLARGSDYGYTF TRBJ1-2 TRBV5-1
CASSLYAAGGNEQFF TRBJ2-1 TRBV5-6
CASSPTKAIASPLHF TRBJ1-6 TRBV19
CASSSGGAYEQYF TRBJ2-7 TRBV7-2
CASSRSGTAEGAFF TRBJ1-1 TRBV18
CASGLGQGYEQYF TRBJ2-7 TRBV12-5
CASSLGLAGRRETQYF TRBJ2-5 TRBV7-8
CASSLAGGRGQEQFF TRBJ2-1 TRBV5-1
CASSPIGQGTLNTEAFF TRBJ1-1 TRBV7-8
CSAREGANTEAFF TRBJ1-1 TRBV20-1
CASSSETGDLYSNQPQHF TRBJ1-5 TRBV6-2/TRBV6-3
CASSPPRGVNTEAFF TRBJ1-1 TRBV5-4
CASSKHGYTEAFF TRBJ1-1 TRBV5-6
CAISTAGGQPQHF TRBJ1-5 TRBV10-3
CASSQEPGREKLFF TRBJ1-4 TRBV4-3
CASSLRGLAGGTSEQFF TRBJ2-1 TRBV7-6
CASSLSPLISRETQYF TRBJ2-5 TRBV7-2
CASSYSRWETQYF TRBJ2-5 TRBV6-2/TRBV6-3
CASSQDRGGTTINEQFF TRBJ2-1 TRBV14
CASSLLSEDTQYF TRBJ2-3 TRBV12-3/TRBV12-4
CASSILAVGTDTQYF TRBJ2-3 TRBV6-5
CASSLLQGAAEAFF TRBJ1-1 TRBV7-9
CASSLDRLAGPEQYF TRBJ2-7 TRBV12-3/TRBV12-4
CAIRGDRSPLHF TRBJ1-6 TRBV10-3
CASSPTPGLAGWPTGELFF TRBJ2-2 TRBV19
CATSRPGTSGMQETQYF TRBJ2-5 TRBV15
CASSQALAGADNEQFF TRBJ2-1 TRBV4-1
CASSRTSGSSYDNEQFF TRBJ2-1 TRBV13
CASSMGQSSYNEQFF TRBJ2-1 TRBV19
CASRRSPGVVYEQFF TRBJ2-1 TRBV5-5
CASSRPEGGNTGELFF TRBJ2-2 TRBV7-4
CASSQAGLYGYTF TRBJ1-2 TRBV4-1
CASSQEGIFGGNAEAFF TRBJ1-1 TRBV3-1